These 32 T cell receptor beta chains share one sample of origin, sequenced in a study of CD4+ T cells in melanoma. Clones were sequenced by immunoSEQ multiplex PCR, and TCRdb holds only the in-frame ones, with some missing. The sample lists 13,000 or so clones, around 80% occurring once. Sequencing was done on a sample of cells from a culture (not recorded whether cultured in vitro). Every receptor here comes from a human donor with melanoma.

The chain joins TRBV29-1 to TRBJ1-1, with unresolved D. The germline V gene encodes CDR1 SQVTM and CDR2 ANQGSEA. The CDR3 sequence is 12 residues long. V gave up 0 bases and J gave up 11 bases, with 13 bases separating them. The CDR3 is CSVEDFGMRAFF. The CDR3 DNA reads TGCAGCGTTGAAGATTTTGGAATGAGGGCTTTCTTT.

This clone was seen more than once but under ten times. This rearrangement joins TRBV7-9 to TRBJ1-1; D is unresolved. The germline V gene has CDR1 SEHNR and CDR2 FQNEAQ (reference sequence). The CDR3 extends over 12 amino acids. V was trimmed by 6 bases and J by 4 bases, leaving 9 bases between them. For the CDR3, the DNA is TGTGCCAGCAGGATTATCGGCACTGAAGCTTTCTTT. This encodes CASRIIGTEAFF.

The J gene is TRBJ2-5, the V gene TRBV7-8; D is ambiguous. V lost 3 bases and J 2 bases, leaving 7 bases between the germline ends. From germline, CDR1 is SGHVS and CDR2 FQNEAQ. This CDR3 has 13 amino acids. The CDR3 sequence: CASSFQGQETQYF. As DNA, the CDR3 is TGTGCCAGCAGCTTCCAAGGACAAGAGACCCAGTACTTC.

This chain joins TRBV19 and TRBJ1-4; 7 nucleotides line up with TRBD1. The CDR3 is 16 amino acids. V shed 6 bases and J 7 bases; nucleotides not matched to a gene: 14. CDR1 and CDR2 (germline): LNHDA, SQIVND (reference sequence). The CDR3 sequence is CASRGADRDGLEKLFF. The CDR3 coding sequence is TGTGCCAGTAGGGGGGCCGACAGGGATGGTCTTGAAAAACTGTTTTTT.

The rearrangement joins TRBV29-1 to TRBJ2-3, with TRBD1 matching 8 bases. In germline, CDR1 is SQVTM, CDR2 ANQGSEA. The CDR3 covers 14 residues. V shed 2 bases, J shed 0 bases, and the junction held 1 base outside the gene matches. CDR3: CSVERQGSTDTQYF. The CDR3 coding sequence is TGCAGCGTTGAAAGACAGGGGAGCACAGATACGCAGTATTTT.

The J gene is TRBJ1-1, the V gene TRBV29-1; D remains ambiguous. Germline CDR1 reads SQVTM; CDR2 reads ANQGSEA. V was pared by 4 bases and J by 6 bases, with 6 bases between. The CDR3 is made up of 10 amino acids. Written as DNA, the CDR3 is TGCAGCGTTGTCGGGTCTGAAGCTTTCTTT. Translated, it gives CSVVGSEAFF.

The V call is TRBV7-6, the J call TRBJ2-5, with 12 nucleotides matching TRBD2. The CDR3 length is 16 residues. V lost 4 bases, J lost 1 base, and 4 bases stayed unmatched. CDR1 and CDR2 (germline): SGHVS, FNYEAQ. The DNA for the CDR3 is TGTGCCAGCAGCTCACTAGCGGGGGGCCGCCAAGAGACCCAGTACTTC. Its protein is CASSSLAGGRQETQYF.

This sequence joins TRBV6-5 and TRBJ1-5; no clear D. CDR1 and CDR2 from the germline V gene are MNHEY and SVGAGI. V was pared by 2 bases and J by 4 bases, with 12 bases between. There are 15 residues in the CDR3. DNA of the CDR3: TGTGCCAGCAGTTACGTGGGTTTTGGTAATCAGCCCCAGCATTTT. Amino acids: CASSYVGFGNQPQHF.

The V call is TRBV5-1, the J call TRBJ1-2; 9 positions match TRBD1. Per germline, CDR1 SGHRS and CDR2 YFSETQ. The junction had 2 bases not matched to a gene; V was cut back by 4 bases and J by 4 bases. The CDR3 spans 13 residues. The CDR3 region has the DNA TGCGCCAGCAGCACGGGACAGGGCTATGGCTACACCTTC. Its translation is CASSTGQGYGYTF.

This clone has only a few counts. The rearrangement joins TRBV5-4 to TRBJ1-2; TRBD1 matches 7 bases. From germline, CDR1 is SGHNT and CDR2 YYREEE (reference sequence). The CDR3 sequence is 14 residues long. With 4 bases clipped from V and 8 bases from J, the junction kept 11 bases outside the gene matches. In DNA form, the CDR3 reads TGTGCCAGCAGCGGGCAACAGGGGTTGGGGGGCTACACCTTC. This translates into CASSGQQGLGGYTF.

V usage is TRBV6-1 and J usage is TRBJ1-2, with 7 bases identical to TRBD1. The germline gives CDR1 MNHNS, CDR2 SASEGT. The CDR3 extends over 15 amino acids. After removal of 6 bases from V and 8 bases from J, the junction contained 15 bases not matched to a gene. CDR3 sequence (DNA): TGTGCCAGCAGCCGGGGCGCAGACAGGGCTCCAGGCTACACCTTC. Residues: CASSRGADRAPGYTF.

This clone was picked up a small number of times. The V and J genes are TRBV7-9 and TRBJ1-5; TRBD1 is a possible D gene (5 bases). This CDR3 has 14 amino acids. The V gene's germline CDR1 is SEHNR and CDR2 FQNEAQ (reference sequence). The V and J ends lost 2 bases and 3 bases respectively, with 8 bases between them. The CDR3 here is CASSLWGDNQPQHF. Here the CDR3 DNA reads TGTGCCAGCAGCTTATGGGGGGACAATCAGCCCCAGCATTTT.

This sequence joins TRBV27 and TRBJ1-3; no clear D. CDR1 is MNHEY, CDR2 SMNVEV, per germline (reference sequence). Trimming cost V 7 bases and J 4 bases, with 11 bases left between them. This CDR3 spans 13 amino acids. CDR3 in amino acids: CASKFAAGNTIYF. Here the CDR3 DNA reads TGTGCCAGCAAGTTTGCAGCAGGAAACACCATATATTTT.

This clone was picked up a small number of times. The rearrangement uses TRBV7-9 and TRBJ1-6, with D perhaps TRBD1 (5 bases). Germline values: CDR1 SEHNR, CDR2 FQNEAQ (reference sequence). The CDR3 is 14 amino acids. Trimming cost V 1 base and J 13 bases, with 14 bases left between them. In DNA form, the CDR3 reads TGTGCCAGCAGCTTAGGGGACGGAGCTCATCCCCTCCACTTT. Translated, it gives CASSLGDGAHPLHF.

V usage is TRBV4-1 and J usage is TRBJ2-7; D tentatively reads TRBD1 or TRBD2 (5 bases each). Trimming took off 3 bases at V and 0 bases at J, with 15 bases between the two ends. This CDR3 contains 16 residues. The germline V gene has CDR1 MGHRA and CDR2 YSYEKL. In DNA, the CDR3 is TGCGCCAGCAGCCACGGTACCGGGACGAACTCCTACGAGCAGTACTTC. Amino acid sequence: CASSHGTGTNSYEQYF.

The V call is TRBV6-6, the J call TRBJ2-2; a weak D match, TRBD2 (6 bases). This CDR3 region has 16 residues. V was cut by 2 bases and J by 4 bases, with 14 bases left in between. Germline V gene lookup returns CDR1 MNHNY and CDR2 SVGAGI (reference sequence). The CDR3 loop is CASSYVVGGSTGELFF. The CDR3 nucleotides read TGTGCCAGCAGTTACGTCGTCGGGGGATCCACCGGGGAGCTGTTTTTT.

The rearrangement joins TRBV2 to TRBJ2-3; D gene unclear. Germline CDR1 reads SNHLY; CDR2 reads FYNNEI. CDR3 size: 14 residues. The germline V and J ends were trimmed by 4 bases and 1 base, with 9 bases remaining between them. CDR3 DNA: TGTGCCAGCAGTGTATCCATGCGCACAGATACGCAGTATTTT. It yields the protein CASSVSMRTDTQYF.

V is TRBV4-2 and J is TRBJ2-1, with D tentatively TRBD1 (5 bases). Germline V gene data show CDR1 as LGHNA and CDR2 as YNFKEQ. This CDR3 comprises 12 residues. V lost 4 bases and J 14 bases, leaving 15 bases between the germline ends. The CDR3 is CASSRNRGMEFF. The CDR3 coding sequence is TGTGCCAGCAGCCGGAATAGGGGCATGGAGTTCTTC.

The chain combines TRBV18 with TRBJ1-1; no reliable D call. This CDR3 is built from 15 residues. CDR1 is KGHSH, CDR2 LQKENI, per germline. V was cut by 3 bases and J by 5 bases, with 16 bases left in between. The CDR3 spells CASSPNSEVGTEAFF. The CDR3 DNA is TGTGCCAGCTCACCCAACTCGGAGGTAGGAACTGAAGCTTTCTTT.

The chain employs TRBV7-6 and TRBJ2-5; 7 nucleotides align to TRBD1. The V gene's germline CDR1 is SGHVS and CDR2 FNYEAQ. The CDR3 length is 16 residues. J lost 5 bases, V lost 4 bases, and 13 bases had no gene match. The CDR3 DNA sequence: TGTGCCAGCAGCTCCGGGGACAGCGTCATTGAGGAGACCCAGTACTTC. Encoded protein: CASSSGDSVIEETQYF. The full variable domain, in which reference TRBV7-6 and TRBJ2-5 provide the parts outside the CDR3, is GAGVSQSPRYKVTKRGQDVALRCDPISGHVSLYWYRQALGQGPEFLTYFNYEAQQDKSGLPNDRFSAERPEGSISTLTIQRTEQRDSAMYRCASSSGDSVIEETQYFGPGTRLLVL.

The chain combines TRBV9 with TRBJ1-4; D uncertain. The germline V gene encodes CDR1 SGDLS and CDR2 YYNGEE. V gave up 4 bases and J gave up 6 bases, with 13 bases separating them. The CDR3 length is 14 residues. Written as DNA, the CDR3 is TGTGCCAGCAGCCCTAATCTTCTGGATGAAAAACTGTTTTTT. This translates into CASSPNLLDEKLFF.

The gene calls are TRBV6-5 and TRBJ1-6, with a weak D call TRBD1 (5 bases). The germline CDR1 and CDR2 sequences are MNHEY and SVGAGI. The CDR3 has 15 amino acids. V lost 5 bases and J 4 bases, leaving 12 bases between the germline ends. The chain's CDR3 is CASSARDRYNSPLHF. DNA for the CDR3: TGTGCCAGCAGTGCGCGGGACCGGTATAATTCACCCCTCCACTTT.

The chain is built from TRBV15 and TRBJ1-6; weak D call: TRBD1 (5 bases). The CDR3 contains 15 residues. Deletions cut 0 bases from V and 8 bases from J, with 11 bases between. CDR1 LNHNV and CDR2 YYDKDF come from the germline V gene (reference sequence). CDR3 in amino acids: CATSRDRDLYSPLHF. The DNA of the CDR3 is TGTGCCACCAGCAGAGATCGGGACCTCTATTCACCCCTCCACTTT.

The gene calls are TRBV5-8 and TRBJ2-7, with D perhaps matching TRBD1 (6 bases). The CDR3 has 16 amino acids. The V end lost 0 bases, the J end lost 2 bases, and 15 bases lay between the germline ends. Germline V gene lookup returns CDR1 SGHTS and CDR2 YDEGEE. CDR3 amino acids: CASSLGFWTATYEQYF. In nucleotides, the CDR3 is TGTGCCAGCAGCTTGGGTTTCTGGACAGCCACCTACGAGCAGTACTTC.

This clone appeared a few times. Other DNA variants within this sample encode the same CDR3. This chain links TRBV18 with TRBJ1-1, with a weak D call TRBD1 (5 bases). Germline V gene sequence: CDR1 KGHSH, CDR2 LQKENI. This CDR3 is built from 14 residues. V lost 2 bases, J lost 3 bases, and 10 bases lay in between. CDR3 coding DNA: TGTGCCAGCTCACCATACGGGGCTGACACTGAAGCTTTCTTT. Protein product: CASSPYGADTEAFF. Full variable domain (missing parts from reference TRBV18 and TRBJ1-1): NAGVMQNPRHLVRRRGQEARLRCSPMKGHSHVYWYRQLPEEGLKFMVYLQKENIIDESGMPKERFSAEFPKEGPSILRIQQVVRGDSAAYFCASSPYGADTEAFFGQGTRLTVV.

CDR3 nucleotide sequence: TGTGCTCTCGGGACAGGGGCCTACACCGGGGAGCTGTTTTTT. It encodes CALGTGAYTGELFF. The rearrangement links TRBV30 to TRBJ2-2, with 10 bases aligning to TRBD1. Germline V lookup: CDR1 GTSNPN, CDR2 SVGIG (reference sequence). The CDR3 contains 14 residues.

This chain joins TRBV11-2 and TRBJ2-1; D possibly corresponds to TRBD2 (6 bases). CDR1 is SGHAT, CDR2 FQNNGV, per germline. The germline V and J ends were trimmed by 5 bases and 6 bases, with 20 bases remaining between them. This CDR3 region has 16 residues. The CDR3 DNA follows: TGTGCCAGCAGCCGCCTGACGGGACTGGTGGGCAATGAGCAGTTCTTC. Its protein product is CASSRLTGLVGNEQFF.

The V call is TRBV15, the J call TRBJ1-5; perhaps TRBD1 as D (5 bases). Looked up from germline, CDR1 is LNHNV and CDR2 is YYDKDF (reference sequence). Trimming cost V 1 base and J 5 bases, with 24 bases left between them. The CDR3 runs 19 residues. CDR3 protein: CATSRGRGKVDPDHQPQHF. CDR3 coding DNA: TGTGCCACCAGCAGAGGAAGGGGAAAAGTCGACCCAGACCATCAGCCCCAGCATTTT.

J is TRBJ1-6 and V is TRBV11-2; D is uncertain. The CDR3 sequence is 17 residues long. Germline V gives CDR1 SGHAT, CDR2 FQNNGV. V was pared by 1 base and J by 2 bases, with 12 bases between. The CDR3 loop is CASSLAAYVAYNSPLHF. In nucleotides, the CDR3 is TGTGCCAGCAGCTTAGCAGCCTATGTGGCCTATAATTCACCCCTCCACTTT.

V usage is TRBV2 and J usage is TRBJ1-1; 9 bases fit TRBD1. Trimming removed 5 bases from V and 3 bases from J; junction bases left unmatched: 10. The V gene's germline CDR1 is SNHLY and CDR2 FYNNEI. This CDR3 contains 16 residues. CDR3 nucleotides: TGTGCCAGCAGTCAGGTGGGACAGGGTTGGGACACTGAAGCTTTCTTT. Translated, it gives CASSQVGQGWDTEAFF.

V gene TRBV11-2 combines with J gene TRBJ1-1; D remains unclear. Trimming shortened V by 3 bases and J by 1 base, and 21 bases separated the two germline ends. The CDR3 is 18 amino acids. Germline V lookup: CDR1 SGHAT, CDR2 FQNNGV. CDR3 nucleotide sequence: TGTGCCAGCAGCTTCTCCGAATGGCATTACGACGGGAACACTGAAGCTTTCTTT. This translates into CASSFSEWHYDGNTEAFF.

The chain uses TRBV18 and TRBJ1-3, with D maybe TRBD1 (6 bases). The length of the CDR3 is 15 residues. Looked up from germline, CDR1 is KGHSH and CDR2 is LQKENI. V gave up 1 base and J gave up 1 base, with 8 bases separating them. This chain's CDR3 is CASSPRTASGNTIYF. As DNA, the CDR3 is TGTGCCAGCTCACCACGGACAGCATCTGGAAACACCATATATTTT.